This TCR beta chain comes out of a study of blood T cell repertoires in COVID-19. Sequencing used immunoSEQ multiplex PCR; TCRdb keeps in-frame clones, though not all of them. The data show about 360,000 clones, over 75% seen once. Two negative PCRs, clearance, or symptom resolution had been documented for recovered Cohort 3 donors. What was sequenced was PBMCs or T cells enriched from blood (not recorded which). The sequence was obtained from a man aged 25-45 years who had recovered from COVID-19.

The CDR3 sequence is CASSESRLADTQYF. DNA of the CDR3: TGCGCCAGCAGTGAGTCGCGTCTAGCCGATACGCAGTATTTT. This sequence joins TRBV10-1 and TRBJ2-3; a possible D gene is TRBD2 (5 bases). The V end lost 0 bases, the J end lost 6 bases, and 10 bases lay between the germline ends. CDR1 and CDR2 (germline): WNHNN, SYGVQD (reference sequence). CDR3 length equals 14 residues.